This T cell receptor (beta chain) was identified during a study of shared clonotypes between healthy human individuals. As for the study in general: Three men and a couple of women, aged 18 to 49, were donors.

The repertoire was sequenced with immunoSEQ multiplex PCR; TCRdb's copy has only in-frame clones and lacks some. The sample lists about 520,000 clones; around 95% were seen once. The CDR3 contains 15 residues. V was pared by 5 bases and J by 4 bases, with 15 bases between. Germline values: CDR1 MNHEY, CDR2 SMNVEV (reference sequence). This sequence joins TRBV27 and TRBJ1-5; D gene uncertain. This TCR was recovered from a young woman in good health. Sequenced sample: naive CD4+ T cells sorted from blood. The subset is: CD45RA+ positively selected. CDR3 amino acids: CASSPDGLGNQPQHF. Written as DNA, the CDR3 is TGTGCCAGCAGTCCGGACGGGCTAGGAAATCAGCCCCAGCATTTT.